This T cell receptor beta chain appears in the sequencing data of a study of blood T cell repertoires in COVID-19. Assay used: immunoSEQ multiplex PCR; TCRdb lists only in-frame clones, some missing. In the table there are 130,000 or so clones, around 83% of which are singletons. This clonotype originated in a man at least 80 years old with active or convalescent COVID-19. Material for sequencing was peripheral blood.

CDR3 residues: CASSQEQGLAQFNEQFF. For the CDR3, the DNA is TGTGCCAGCAGCCAGGAACAGGGCCTAGCCCAGTTCAATGAGCAGTTCTTC. The chain uses TRBV4-2 and TRBJ2-1, with D possibly being TRBD1 (6 bases). This CDR3 spans 17 amino acids. Per germline, CDR1 LGHNA and CDR2 YNFKEQ. V was cut by 3 bases and J by 6 bases, with 21 bases left in between.